This T cell receptor (beta chain) was found in a study of early stage breast cancer tumors. Study-wide background: ER+/PR+/HER2- status applied to about 70% of the 16 invasive breast tumors.

Germline V gene sequence: CDR1 PRHDT, CDR2 FYEKMQ (reference sequence). The CDR3 has 16 amino acids. The V gene end was trimmed by 5 bases and the J gene end by 7 bases; junction bases not matched to a gene: 7. Each sample had two DNA replicates, 0.5 ug blood or roughly 1.4 ug tissue. The protocol was immunoSEQ multiplex PCR, while the TCRdb copy is restricted to in-frame clones and leaves out a portion. This table has more than 65,000 clones, around 80% appearing once. Sequenced sample: blood. V and J are TRBV13 and TRBJ2-2; the match to TRBD2 covers 13 bases. This clonotype was sampled from a person aged 40 to 49 with breast cancer. The CDR3 DNA sequence: TGTGCCAGCAGCCCCGGACTAGCGGGAGTTCTCGGGGAGCTGTTTTTT. Its translation is CASSPGLAGVLGELFF.